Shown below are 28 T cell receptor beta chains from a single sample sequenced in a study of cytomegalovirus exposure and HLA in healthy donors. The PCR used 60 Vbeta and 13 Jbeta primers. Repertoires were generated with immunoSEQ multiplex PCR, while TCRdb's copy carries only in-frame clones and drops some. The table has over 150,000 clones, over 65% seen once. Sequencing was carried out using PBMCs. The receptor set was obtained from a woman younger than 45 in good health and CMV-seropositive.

The CDR3 DNA reads TGTGCCAGCCTAGCGGGAGCAGCCTACAATGAGCAGTTCTTC. Its translation is CASLAGAAYNEQFF. V is TRBV27 and J is TRBJ2-1, with 10 bases identical to TRBD2. This CDR3 is built from 14 residues. The V gene's germline CDR1 is MNHEY and CDR2 SMNVEV (reference sequence). V gave up 8 bases and J gave up 2 bases; unmatched junction bases: 3.

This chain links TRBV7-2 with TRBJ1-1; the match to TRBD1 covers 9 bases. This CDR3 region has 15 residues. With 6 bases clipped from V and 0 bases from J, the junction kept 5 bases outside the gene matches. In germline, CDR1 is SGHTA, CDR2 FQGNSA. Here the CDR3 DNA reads TGTGCCAGCAGTTACGGGACAGGGTTGAACACTGAAGCTTTCTTT. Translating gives CASSYGTGLNTEAFF.

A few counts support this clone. The CDR3 DNA sequence: TGTGCCTGGTTAGGGGCAGGAACCTACGAGCAGTACTTC. Amino acids: CAWLGAGTYEQYF. The chain is built from TRBV30 and TRBJ2-7; weak D call: TRBD1 (5 bases). V was shortened by 5 bases and J by 2 bases, with 13 bases between the two germline ends. In germline, CDR1 is GTSNPN, CDR2 SVGIG (reference sequence). This CDR3 is built from 13 residues.

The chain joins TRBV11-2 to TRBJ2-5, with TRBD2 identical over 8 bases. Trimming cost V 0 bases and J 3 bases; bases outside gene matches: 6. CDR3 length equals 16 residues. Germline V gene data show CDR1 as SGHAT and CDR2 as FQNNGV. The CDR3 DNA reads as TGTGCCAGCAGCTTAGATGCGGGAGGCCCTGAAGAGACCCAGTACTTC. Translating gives CASSLDAGGPEETQYF.

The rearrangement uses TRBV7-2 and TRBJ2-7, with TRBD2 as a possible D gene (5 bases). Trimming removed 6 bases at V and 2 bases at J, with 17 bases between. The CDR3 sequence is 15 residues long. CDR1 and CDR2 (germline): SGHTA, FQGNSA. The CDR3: CASRLTRVATYEQYF. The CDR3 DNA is TGTGCCAGCAGGCTGACCCGGGTAGCGACCTACGAGCAGTACTTC.

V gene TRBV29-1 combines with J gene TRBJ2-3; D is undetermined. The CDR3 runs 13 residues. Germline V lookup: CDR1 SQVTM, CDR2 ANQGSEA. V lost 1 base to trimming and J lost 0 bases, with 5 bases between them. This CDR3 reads CSVEVTSTDTQYF. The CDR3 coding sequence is TGCAGCGTTGAAGTCACAAGCACAGATACGCAGTATTTT.

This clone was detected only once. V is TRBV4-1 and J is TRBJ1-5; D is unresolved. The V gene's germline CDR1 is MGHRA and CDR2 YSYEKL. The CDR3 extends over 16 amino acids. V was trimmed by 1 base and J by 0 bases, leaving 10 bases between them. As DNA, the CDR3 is TGCGCCAGCAGCCAAGTATCCAGTTATAGCAATCAGCCCCAGCATTTT. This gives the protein CASSQVSSYSNQPQHF.

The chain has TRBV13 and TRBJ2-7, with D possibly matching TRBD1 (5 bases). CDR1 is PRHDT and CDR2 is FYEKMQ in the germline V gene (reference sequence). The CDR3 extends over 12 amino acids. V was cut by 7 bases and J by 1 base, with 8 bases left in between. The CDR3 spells CASTGASYEQYF. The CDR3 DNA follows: TGTGCCAGCACTGGGGCTTCCTACGAGCAGTACTTC.

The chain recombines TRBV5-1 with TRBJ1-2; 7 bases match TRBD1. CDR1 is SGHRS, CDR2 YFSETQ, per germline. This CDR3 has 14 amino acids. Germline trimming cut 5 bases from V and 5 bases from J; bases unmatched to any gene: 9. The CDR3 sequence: CASRPGGGDYGYTF. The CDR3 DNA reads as TGCGCCAGCAGACCCGGAGGGGGCGATTATGGCTACACCTTC.

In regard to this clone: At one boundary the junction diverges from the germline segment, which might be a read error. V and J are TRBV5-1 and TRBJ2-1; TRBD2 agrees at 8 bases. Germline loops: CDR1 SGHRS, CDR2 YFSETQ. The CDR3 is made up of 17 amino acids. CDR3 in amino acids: CASSSGSGIPSYNGQFF. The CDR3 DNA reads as TGCGCCAGCAGCTCCGGTAGCGGGATCCCCTCCTACAATGGGCAGTTCTTC.

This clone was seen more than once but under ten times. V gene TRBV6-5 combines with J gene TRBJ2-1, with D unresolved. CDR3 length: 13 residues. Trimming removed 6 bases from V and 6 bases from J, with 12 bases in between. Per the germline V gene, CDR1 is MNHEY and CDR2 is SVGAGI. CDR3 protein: CASRAPVFNEQFF. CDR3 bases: TGTGCCAGCAGGGCCCCAGTTTTCAATGAGCAGTTCTTC.

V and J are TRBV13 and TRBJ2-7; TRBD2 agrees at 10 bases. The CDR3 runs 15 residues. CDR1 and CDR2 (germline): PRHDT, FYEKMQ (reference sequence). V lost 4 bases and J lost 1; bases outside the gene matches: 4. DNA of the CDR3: TGTGCCAGCAGCTCCAGAGCGGGAGGGTCCTACGAGCAGTACTTC. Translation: CASSSRAGGSYEQYF. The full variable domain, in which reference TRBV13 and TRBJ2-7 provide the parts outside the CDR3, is AAGVIQSPRHLIKEKRETATLKCYPIPRHDTVYWYQQGPGQDPQFLISFYEKMQSDKGSIPDRFSAQQFSDYHSELNMSSLELGDSALYFCASSSRAGGSYEQYFGPGTRLTVT.

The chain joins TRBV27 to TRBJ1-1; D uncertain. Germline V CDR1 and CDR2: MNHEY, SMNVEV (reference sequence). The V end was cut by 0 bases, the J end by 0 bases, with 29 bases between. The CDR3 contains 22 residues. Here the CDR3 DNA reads TGTGCCAGCAGTTTATCGCTAACCAAGAGGCGGCTACAGCGGACCATGAACACTGAAGCTTTCTTT. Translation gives CASSLSLTKRRLQRTMNTEAFF.

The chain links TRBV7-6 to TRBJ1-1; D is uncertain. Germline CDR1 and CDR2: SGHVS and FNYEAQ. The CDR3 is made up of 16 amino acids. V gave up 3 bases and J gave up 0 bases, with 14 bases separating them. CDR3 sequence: CASSFSPHGVNTEAFF. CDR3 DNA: TGTGCCAGCAGCTTCTCCCCGCACGGGGTGAACACTGAAGCTTTCTTT.

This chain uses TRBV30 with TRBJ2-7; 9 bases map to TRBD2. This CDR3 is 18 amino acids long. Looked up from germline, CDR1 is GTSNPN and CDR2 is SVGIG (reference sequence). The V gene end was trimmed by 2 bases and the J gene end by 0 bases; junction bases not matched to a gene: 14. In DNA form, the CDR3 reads TGTGCCTGGAGTTTGGGACTAGCCGGAGAAGGTATCTCCTACGAGCAGTACTTC. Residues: CAWSLGLAGEGISYEQYF.

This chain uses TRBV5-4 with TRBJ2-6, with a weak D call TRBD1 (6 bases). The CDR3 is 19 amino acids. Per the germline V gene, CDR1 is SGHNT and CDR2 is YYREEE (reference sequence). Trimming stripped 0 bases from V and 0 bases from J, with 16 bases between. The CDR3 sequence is CASSLDLNRETSGANVLTF. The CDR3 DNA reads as TGTGCCAGCAGCTTGGATTTAAACAGGGAGACCTCTGGGGCCAACGTCCTGACTTTC.

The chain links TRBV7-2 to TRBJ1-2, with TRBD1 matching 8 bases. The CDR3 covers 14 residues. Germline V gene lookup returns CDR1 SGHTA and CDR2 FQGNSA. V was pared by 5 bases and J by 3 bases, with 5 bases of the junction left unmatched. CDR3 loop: CASSPSGGDYGYTF. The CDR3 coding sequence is TGTGCCAGCAGCCCGTCAGGGGGCGACTATGGCTACACCTTC.

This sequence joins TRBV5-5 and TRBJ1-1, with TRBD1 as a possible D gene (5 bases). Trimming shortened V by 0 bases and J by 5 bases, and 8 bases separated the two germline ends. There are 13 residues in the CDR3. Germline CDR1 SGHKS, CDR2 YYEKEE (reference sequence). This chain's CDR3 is CASSLEGWTEAFF. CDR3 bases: TGTGCCAGCAGCTTGGAGGGGTGGACTGAAGCTTTCTTT. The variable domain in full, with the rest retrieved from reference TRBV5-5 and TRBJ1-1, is DAGVTQSPTHLIKTRGQQVTLRCSPISGHKSVSWYQQVLGQGPQFIFQYYEKEERGRGNFPDRFSARQFPNYSSELNVNALLLGDSALYLCASSLEGWTEAFFGQGTRLTVV.

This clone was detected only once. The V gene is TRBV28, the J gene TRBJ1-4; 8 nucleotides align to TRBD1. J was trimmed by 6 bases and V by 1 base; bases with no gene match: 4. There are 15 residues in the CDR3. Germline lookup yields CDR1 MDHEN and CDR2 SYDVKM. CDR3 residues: CASSLSTGVHEKLFF. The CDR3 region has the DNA TGTGCCAGCAGTTTATCGACAGGGGTACATGAAAAACTGTTTTTT.

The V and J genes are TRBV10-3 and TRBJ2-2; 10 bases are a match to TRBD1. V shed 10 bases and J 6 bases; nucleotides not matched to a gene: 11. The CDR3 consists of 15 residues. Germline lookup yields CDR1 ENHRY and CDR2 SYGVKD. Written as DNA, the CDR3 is TGTGCCACAGAGGGACAGGGGACAGTGGCCGGGGAGCTGTTTTTT. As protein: CATEGQGTVAGELFF.

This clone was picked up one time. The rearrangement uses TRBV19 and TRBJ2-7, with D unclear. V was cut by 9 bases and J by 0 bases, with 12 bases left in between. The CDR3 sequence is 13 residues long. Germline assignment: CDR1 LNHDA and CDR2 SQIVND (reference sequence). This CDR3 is CASRQISSYEQYF. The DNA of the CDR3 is TGTGCCAGCCGTCAGATAAGCTCCTACGAGCAGTACTTC.

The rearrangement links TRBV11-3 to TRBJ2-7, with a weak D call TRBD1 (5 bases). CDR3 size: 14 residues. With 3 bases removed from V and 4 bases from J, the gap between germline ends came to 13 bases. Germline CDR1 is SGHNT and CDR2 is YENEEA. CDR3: CASSFRVGRYEQYF. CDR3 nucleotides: TGTGCCAGCAGCTTCAGGGTAGGGCGGTACGAGCAGTACTTC.

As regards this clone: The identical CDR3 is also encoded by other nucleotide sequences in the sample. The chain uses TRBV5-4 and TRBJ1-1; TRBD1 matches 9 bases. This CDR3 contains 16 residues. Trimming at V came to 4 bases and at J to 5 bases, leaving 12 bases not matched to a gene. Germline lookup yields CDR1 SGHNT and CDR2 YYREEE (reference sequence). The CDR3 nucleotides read TGTGCCAGCAGCCCTGGGACAGGGATTGTTGGGACTGAAGCTTTCTTT. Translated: CASSPGTGIVGTEAFF.

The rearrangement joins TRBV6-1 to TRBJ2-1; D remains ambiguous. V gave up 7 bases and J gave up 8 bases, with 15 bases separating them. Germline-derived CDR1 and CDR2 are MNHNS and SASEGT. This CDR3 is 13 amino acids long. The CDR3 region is CASKMEKRDEQFF. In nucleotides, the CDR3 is TGTGCCAGCAAAATGGAGAAGCGCGATGAGCAGTTCTTC.

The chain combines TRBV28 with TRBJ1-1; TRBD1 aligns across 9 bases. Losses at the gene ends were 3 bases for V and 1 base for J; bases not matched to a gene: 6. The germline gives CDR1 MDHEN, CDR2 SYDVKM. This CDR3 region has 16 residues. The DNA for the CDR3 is TGTGCCAGCAGTTTGATGGGACAGGGTTGGAACACTGAAGCTTTCTTT. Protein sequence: CASSLMGQGWNTEAFF.

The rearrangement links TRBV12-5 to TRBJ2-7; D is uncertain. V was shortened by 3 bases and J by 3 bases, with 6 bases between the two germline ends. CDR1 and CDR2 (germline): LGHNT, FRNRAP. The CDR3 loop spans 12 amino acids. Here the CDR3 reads CASGLLSYEQYF. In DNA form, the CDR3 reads TGTGCTAGTGGTTTACTAAGCTACGAGCAGTACTTC.

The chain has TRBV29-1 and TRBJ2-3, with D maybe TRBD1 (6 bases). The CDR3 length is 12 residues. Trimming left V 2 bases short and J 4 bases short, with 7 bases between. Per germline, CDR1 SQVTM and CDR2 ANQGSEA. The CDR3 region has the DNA TGCAGCGTTGAAAAGGGGGCAGATACGCAGTATTTT. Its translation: CSVEKGADTQYF.

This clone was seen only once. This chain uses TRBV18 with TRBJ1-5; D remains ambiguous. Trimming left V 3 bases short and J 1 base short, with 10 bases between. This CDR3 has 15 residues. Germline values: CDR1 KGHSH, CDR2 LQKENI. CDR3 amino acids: CASSPLAGSNQPQHF. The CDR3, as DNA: TGTGCCAGCTCACCCCTGGCGGGAAGCAATCAGCCCCAGCATTTT.